This paragraph reports one T cell receptor beta chain. No antigen is known for it. These data belong to a study of Ad26.COV2.S vaccination and SARS-CoV-2 variants. Overall study findings and caveats: Reported post-vaccination CD8+ and CD4+ T cell responses to spike showed substantial breadth. Placebo and vaccine recipients had non-spike TCR breadth that was similar.

Treatment here: some 20 received Ad26.COV2.S at low or high dose, single or two shots; 5 received placebo; per-sample allocation not given. Collection of the samples took place on day 63 after the first injection of vaccine or placebo. Profiling relied on immunoSEQ multiplex PCR, and the TCRdb table lists in-frame clones only, not all of them. The sample carries about 480,000 clones, around 88% recorded once. The germline gives CDR1 SGHTA, CDR2 FQGTGA. The CDR3 loop spans 13 amino acids. Deletions cut 2 bases from V and 6 bases from J, with 8 bases between. The chain is built from TRBV7-3 and TRBJ1-5, with D perhaps TRBD1 (5 bases). The source was peripheral blood, collected in a trial of Ad26.COV2.S vaccine versus placebo. This sequence originates from a person aged 18-65 years who received the Ad26.COV2.S COVID-19 vaccine or a placebo. Here the CDR3 reads CASSLSGGQPQHF. The CDR3 bases are TGTGCCAGCAGCTTATCGGGGGGTCAGCCCCAGCATTTT.